This section outlines one T cell receptor beta chain sequence together with its context. This specimen comes from a study of blood T cell repertoires in COVID-19. At the level of the study: T cells, B-cell-depleted T cells, or PBMCs supplied cDNA or gDNA.

The CDR3 totals 16 residues. V shed 4 bases and J 9 bases; nucleotides not matched to a gene: 17. Germline V gene sequence: CDR1 SGHKS, CDR2 YYEKEE (reference sequence). Participants were aged about 18 to 100 years from around 24 US areas. Assignments of participants to cohorts depended upon their own reported clinical history. The authors' processing: Reference gene primer amplification gave nucleated cell count estimates. TCRdb keeps only in-frame clones here, not all; method: immunoSEQ multiplex PCR. V and J calls and clone size come straight from that table; D and trimming were deduced from the DNA. The table has around 190,000 clones, 86% seen once.

The clonotype originates from a man aged 40-49 years with acute COVID-19. The sample was PBMCs or T cells enriched from blood (not recorded which). The rearrangement joins TRBV5-5 to TRBJ2-7; 9 positions agree with TRBD1. The CDR3 region has the DNA TGTGCCAGCAGCGGAATCCGGGACAGGGAAATTCAGCGGCAGTACTTC. This encodes CASSGIRDREIQRQYF.